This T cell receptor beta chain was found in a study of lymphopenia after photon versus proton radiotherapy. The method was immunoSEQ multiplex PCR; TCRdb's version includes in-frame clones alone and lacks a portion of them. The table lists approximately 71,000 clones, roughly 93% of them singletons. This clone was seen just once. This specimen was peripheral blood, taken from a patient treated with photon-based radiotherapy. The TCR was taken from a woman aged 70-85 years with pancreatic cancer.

The CDR3 nucleotides read TGCGCCAGCAGCCTAGGAACCTTCGGCTACAATGAGCAGTTCTTC. Its translation: CASSLGTFGYNEQFF. This chain links TRBV5-1 with TRBJ2-1; D unclear. This CDR3 comprises 15 residues. Trimming took off 4 bases at V and 3 bases at J, with 14 bases between the two ends. Germline loops: CDR1 SGHRS, CDR2 YFSETQ.